The rows below give T cell receptor beta chains drawn from one sample of a study of human T cells and chemical hapten exposure. Using its own MiXCR run on the reads, TCRdb lists one record per CDR3 protein. The repertoire has about 120,000 distinct CDR3 sequences, 8% to 9.5% of them found once; the top ten carry over 1.1%. Sequencing was performed on whole blood. The receptor source for this set is a human donor in good health. Some clones in this sample may be carry-over from other donors' samples. Both conserved end residues are part of each CDR3. D genes are given only for firm matches. Clone size is given for some rows only: seen once, a few or many times, or a class if the clone is expanded.

few TRBJ2-7 . 14 TRBV10-1 CASSGGTDSYEQYF TGCGCCAGCAGTGGCGGGACAGACTCCTACGAGCAGTACTTC
many TRBJ2-5 TRBD1 13 TRBV12-3/TRBV12-4 CASSRDRGETQYF TGTGCCAGCAGTCGCGACAGGGGAGAGACCCAGTACTTC
many TRBJ1-2 . 16 TRBV12-3/TRBV12-4 CASSPSKGSGVGGYTF TGTGCCAGCAGCCCCTCGAAGGGATCTGGGGTCGGTGGCTACACCTTC
many TRBJ1-1 TRBD1 15 TRBV12-3/TRBV12-4 CASSLNGGGDTEAFF TGTGCCAGCAGTTTAAATGGAGGGGGCGACACTGAAGCTTTCTTT
many TRBJ1-1 . 12 TRBV6-6 CASSPSGTEAFF TGTGCCAGCAGTCCCTCGGGGACAGAAGCTTTCTTT
few TRBJ2-1 . 16 TRBV5-1 CASSFDSRSSYNEQFF TGCGCCAGCAGCTTCGACAGCCGGAGCTCCTACAATGAGCAGTTCTTC
many TRBJ2-1 TRBD2 15 TRBV20-1 CSARRLAGGYNEQFF TGCAGTGCTAGGAGACTAGCGGGAGGCTACAATGAGCAGTTCTTC
few TRBJ2-5 . 13 TRBV12-3/TRBV12-4 CASRVQAQETQYF TGTGCCAGCAGGGTGCAGGCGCAAGAGACCCAGTACTTC
many TRBJ1-5 TRBD1 14 TRBV12-5 CASGLGTGGQPQHF TGTGCTAGTGGTTTGGGGACAGGGGGTCAGCCCCAGCATTTT
many TRBJ2-7 TRBD2 15 TRBV6-2/TRBV6-3 CASSYLVAGSQEQYF TGTGCCAGCAGTTACTTGGTAGCGGGAAGTCAGGAGCAGTACTTC
. TRBJ1-6 TRBD1 18 TRBV12-3/TRBV12-4 CDYSRRGDRNRNTSPLHF TGTGATTATTCCCGAAGGGGGGACAGGAATCGAAATACTTCACCCCTCCACTTT
many TRBJ1-5 . 15 TRBV5-5 CASSLGVYSNQPQHF TGTGCCAGCAGCTTGGGAGTGTATAGCAATCAGCCCCAGCATTTT
. TRBJ2-5 TRBD1 16 TRBV7-8 CDSSLLTGQGQETQYF TGTGACAGCAGCTTACTTACAGGACAGGGGCAAGAGACCCAGTACTTC
many TRBJ1-1 . 15 TRBV7-9 CASSPVGRPNTEAFF TGTGCCAGCAGCCCCGTGGGGCGGCCGAACACTGAAGCTTTCTTT
many TRBJ1-1 . 15 TRBV7-9 CASSTAMGIGTEAFF TGTGCCAGCAGCACAGCCATGGGTATTGGCACTGAAGCTTTCTTT
few TRBJ2-7 . 15 TRBV19 CASSPDGSSSYEQYF TGTGCCAGTAGCCCAGACGGCAGCAGCTCCTACGAGCAGTACTTC
few TRBJ2-2 . 12 TRBV29-1 CSVGGRAGELFF TGCAGCGTTGGAGGGCGAGCCGGGGAGCTGTTTTTT
many TRBJ2-2 TRBD2 16 TRBV7-2 CASSPWTSVNTGELFF TGTGCCAGCAGCCCCTGGACTAGCGTGAACACCGGGGAGCTGTTTTTT
. TRBJ2-7 . 13 TRBV20-1 CSALGAGAYEQYF TGCAGTGCTCTAGGGGCAGGGGCCTACGAGCAGTACTTC
many TRBJ2-7 . 13 TRBV7-6 CASSFDNFYEQYF TGTGCCAGCAGCTTCGACAACTTCTACGAGCAGTACTTC
many TRBJ1-6 . 14 TRBV5-4 CASSLEQYNSPLHF TGTGCCAGCAGCTTGGAGCAGTATAATTCACCCCTCCACTTT
. TRBJ2-7 . 13 TRBV20-1 CSARRELSYEQYF TGCAGTGCTAGAAGGGAGCTCTCCTACGAGCAGTACTTC
. TRBJ2-1 . 16 TRBV5-4 CASSLGGPSSYNEQFF TGTGCCAGCAGCTTGGGCGGGCCGAGCTCCTACAATGAGCAGTTCTTC
many TRBJ1-1 . 15 TRBV7-9 CASRPRGGGNTEAFF TGTGCCAGCAGGCCCCGCGGCGGGGGGAACACTGAAGCTTTCTTT
. TRBJ2-2 TRBD2 18 TRBV5-1 CASSLFTSGGPNTGELFF TGCGCCAGCAGCTTGTTTACTAGCGGGGGCCCGAACACCGGGGAGCTGTTTTTT
many TRBJ2-1 . 14 TRBV5-1 CASSLGNRDNEQFF TGCGCCAGCAGCTTGGGCAACAGGGACAATGAGCAGTTCTTC
few TRBJ2-7 TRBD1 14 TRBV10-3 CAISERDRAHEQYF TGTGCCATCAGTGAGCGGGACAGGGCCCACGAGCAGTACTTC
many TRBJ1-1 TRBD1 17 TRBV9 CASSVAGGQGAGTEAFF TGTGCCAGCAGCGTAGCCGGCGGACAGGGGGCGGGCACTGAAGCTTTCTTT
few TRBJ2-5 TRBD2 17 TRBV11-2 CASSLGGRALMSKTQYF TGTGCCAGCAGCTTAGGCGGGAGGGCCCTAATGTCAAAGACCCAGTACTTC